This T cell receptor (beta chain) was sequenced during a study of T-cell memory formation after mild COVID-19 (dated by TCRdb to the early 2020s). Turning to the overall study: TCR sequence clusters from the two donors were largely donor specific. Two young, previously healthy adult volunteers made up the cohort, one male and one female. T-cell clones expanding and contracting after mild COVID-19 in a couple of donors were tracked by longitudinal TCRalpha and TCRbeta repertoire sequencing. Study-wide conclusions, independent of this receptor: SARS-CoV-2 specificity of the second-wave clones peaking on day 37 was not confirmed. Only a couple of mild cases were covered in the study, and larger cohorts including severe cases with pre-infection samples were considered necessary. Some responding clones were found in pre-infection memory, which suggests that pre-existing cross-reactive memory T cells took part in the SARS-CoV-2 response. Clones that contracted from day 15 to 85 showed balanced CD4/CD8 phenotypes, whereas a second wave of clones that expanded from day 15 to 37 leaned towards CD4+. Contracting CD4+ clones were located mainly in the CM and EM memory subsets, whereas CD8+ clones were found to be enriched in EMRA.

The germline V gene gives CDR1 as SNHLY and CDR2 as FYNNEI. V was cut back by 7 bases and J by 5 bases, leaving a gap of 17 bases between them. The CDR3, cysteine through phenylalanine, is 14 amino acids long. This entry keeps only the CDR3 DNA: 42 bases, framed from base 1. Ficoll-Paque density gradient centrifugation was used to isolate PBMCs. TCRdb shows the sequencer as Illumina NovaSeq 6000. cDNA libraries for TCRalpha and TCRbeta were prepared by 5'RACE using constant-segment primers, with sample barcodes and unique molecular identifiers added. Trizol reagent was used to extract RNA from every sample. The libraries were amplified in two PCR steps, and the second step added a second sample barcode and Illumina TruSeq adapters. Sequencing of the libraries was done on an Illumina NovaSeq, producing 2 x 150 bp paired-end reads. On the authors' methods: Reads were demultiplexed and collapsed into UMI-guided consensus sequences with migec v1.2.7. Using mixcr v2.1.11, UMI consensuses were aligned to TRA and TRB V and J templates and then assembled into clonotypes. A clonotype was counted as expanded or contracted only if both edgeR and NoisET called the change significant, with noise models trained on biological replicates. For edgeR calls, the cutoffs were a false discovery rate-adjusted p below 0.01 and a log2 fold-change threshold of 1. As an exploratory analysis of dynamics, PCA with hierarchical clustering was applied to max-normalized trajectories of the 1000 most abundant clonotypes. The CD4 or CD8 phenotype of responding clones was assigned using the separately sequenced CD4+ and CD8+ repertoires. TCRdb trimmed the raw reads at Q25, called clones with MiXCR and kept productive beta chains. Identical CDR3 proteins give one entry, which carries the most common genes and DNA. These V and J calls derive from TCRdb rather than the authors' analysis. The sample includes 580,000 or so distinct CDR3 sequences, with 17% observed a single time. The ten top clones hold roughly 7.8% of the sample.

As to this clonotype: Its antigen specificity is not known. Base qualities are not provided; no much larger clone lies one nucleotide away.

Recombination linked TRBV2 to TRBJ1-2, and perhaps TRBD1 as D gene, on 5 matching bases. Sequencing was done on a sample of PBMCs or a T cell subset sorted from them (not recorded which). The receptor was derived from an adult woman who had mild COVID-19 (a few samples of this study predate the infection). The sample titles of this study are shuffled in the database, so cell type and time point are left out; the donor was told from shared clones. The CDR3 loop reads CASTTQGLPYGYTF. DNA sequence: TGTGCCAGCACCACGCAGGGATTGCCTTATGGCTACACCTTC.